The following is a TCR beta chain sequence with its context. Its matching antigen is unknown. The data stem from a study of radiation and T cells in renal cell carcinoma. Study-wide results and caveats: Top tumor clonotypes rose in blood 2 weeks post-radiation, then contracted.

Stated time point: baseline pretreatment blood. Treatment defined: 15 Gy SBRT to primary tumor, nephrectomy 4 weeks later. Data came from immunoSEQ multiplex PCR; TCRdb stores just in-frame clones and leaves some out. This table has about 91,000 clones, approximately 83% appearing once. The source material was blood, sampled from a patient whose treatment included radiotherapy and nephrectomy. The sequence came from a man aged 60-69 years with renal cell carcinoma.

Here the CDR3 DNA reads TGTGCCAGCAGCTTAGATTTCGGACAGGGAGAAGCTTTCTTT. Protein product: CASSLDFGQGEAFF. The chain uses TRBV11-2 and TRBJ1-1, with 8 bases identical to TRBD1. The length of the CDR3 is 14 residues. Germline values: CDR1 SGHAT, CDR2 FQNNGV. V lost 0 bases, J lost 8 bases, and 5 bases stayed unmatched.